Here is one TCR beta chain with its context. Its cognate antigen has yet to be identified. Base qualities were left out, and no much larger clone turns up one base away. This record comes from a study of blood T cell repertoires in COVID-19 (TCRdb year 2020). Concerning the study at large: Samples from collaborators originated in the United States, Italy and Spain and spanned both the acute and convalescent phases of COVID-19. The material from the prospective study consisted of cDNA or gDNA derived from T cells, B-cell-depleted T cells, or PBMCs. The dataset comprised deeply sampled blood TCRbeta repertoires from subjects exposed to, actively infected with, or recovered from COVID-19. The repertoires were released in a freely available public database meant as a resource for research on the immune response to SARS-CoV-2. The samples were drawn from the first 160 participants of the ongoing ImmuneRACE study and from about 1,200 subjects provided by 6 global collaborators. Sample metadata almost always included a de-identified subject ID, COVID-19 status, age in years and sex. Where HLA class I and class II types were available, the types were taken from metadata supplied by the sample provider, not from assay-based typing.

Each collaborating institution followed its own protocols to collect whole blood in K2EDTA tubes. Collaborator samples were shipped for TCRbeta analysis as frozen whole blood, isolated PBMCs, or DNA extracted from either sample type. The germline V gene (reference sequence) specifies LNHDA as CDR1 and SQIVND as CDR2. From its cysteine to its phenylalanine, the CDR3 spans 15 amino acids. The CDR3 DNA has 45 bases and is translated from base 1. V is pared back by 5 bases and J by 0 bases, with 11 bases lying between the germline termini. TCRbeta CDR3 regions were amplified from genomic DNA using the immunoSEQ Assay, a bias-controlled multiplex PCR. On the study's bioinformatics: Nucleated cell counts per sample were estimated from amplification of reference gene primers within the assay. To quantify the absolute abundance of each unique TCRbeta CDR3 rearrangement, sequence reads were collapsed and filtered. Productive Simpson clonality was computed per sample as the square root of Simpson's diversity index over productive rearrangements. As stored in TCRdb, this immuneACCESS dataset retains in-frame rearrangements with V and J assigned. A fraction of the clones does not appear; measured against another copy, unresolved V genes explain less than half of the discrepancy, and the remainder lacks a known reason. The V and J calls and clone size come from that table; D and trimming were worked out from the DNA. The sample table records roughly 300,000 clones; 70% to 90% of these occur just once. Approximately 8.5% of the sample lies in the top ten.

On the study overall, not on this receptor specifically: Clinical and demographic metadata were provided uncurated, with the amount varying by source and participant.

This sequence originates from a man aged 18 to 30 with active or convalescent COVID-19. The sequence links TRBV19 to TRBJ1-5; the D gene is not confidently resolved. The sample taken for sequencing was peripheral blood. The CDR3 here reads CASSGRISSNQPQHF. The DNA sequence reads TGTGCCAGTAGTGGCAGAATATCTAGCAATCAGCCCCAGCATTTT. Where the CDR3 stops, the reference TRBV19 and TRBJ1-5 genes take over; the full variable domain is DGGITQSPKYLFRKEGQNVTLSCEQNLNHDAMYWYRQDPGQGLRLIYYSQIVNDFQKGDIAEGYSVSREKKESFPLTVTSAQKNPTAFYLCASSGRISSNQPQHFGDGTRLSIL.